This TCR beta chain emerged from a study of OX40 agonist ivuxolimab in advanced cancers. Repertoires were generated with immunoSEQ multiplex PCR, while TCRdb's copy carries only in-frame clones and drops some. The sample holds some 50,000 clones, around 86% seen once. Whole-study findings and limits: Certain nonresponders additionally had low normalized T-cell clonal expansion.

This clone was found once. Its target is not known. This sample comprised CD4+ or CD8+ T cells sorted from blood, obtained in a trial of the OX40 agonist ivuxolimab. The clonotype was recovered from an adult with an advanced solid tumor such as melanoma, head and neck, liver or kidney cancer.

CDR3 coding DNA: TGTGCCAGCAGTCTAACGGTAGACACTGAAGCTTTCTTT. This sequence encodes CASSLTVDTEAFF. This chain links TRBV6-1 with TRBJ1-1; no definite D call. The germline gives CDR1 MNHNS, CDR2 SASEGT. This CDR3 has 13 residues. V lost 5 bases and J 3 bases, leaving 10 bases between the germline ends.